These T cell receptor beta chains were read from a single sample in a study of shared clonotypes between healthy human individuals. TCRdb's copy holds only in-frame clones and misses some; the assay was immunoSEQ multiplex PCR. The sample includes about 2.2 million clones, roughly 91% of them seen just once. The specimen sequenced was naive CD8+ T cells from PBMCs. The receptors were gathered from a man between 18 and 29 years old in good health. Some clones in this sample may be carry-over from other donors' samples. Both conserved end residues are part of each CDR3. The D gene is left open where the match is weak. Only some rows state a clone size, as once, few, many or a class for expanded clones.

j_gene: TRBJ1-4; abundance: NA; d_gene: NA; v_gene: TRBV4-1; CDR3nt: TGCGCCAGCAGCCAAGATGAAGGACAGCCTAATGAAAAACTGTTTTTT; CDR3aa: CASSQDEGQPNEKLFF
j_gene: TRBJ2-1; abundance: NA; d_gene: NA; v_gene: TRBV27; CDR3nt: TGTGCCAGCAGTTATGGGCGGGGTGGGCCAGGCCACAATGAGCAGTTCTTC; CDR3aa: CASSYGRGGPGHNEQFF
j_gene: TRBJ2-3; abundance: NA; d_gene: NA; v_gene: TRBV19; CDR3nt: TGTGCCAGTAGTATCGATTTGGAAGATACGCAGTATTTT; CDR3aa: CASSIDLEDTQYF
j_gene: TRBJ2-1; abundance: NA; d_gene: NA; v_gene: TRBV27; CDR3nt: TGTGCCAGCAGTGGGGACTTTTACAATGAGCAGTTCTTC; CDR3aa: CASSGDFYNEQFF
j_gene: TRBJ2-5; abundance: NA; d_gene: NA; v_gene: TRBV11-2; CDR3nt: TGTGCCAGCAGCCCGACGGGTAGCGGAGGCCAAGAGACCCAGTACTTC; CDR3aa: CASSPTGSGGQETQYF
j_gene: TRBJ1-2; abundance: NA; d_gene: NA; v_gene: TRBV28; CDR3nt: TGTGCCAGCACCCGACTACAGACAGCTAACTATGGCTACACCTTC; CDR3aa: CASTRLQTANYGYTF
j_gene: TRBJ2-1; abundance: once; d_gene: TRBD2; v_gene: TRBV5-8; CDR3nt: TGTGCCAGCAGCCCGGGACTAGCGGACAATGAGCAGTTCTTC; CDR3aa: CASSPGLADNEQFF
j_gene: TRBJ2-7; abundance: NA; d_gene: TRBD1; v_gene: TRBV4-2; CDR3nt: TGTGCCAGCAGCCCCGAACGACAGGGCTACGAGCAGTACTTC; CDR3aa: CASSPERQGYEQYF
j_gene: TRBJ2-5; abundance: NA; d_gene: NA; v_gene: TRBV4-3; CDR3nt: TGCGCCAGCAGCCAAGATTATATATCGGCCTCTGGGGAAGAGACCCAGTACTTC; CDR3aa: CASSQDYISASGEETQYF
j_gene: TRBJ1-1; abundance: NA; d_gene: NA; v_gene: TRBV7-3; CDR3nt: TGTGCCAGCAGCTCAACTCCCGGGGGGAGGAACACTGAAGCTTTCTTT; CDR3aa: CASSSTPGGRNTEAFF
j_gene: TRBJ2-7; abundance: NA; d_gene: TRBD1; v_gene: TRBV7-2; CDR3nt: TGTGCCAGCAGCTCCCGGGACAGCCTTTTTGGCTCCTACGAGCAGTACTTC; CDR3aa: CASSSRDSLFGSYEQYF
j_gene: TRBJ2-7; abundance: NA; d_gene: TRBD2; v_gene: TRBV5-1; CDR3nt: TGCGCCAGCAGCTTGGATGTAGCGGGAATCAACGAGCAGTACTTC; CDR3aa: CASSLDVAGINEQYF
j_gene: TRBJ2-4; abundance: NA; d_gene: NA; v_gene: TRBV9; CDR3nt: TGTGCCAGCAGCGTATCTGGGCAAGCCAAAAACATTCAGTACTTC; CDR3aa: CASSVSGQAKNIQYF
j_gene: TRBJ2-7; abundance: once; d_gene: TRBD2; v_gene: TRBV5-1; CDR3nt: TGCGCCAGCAGCTTGTGGTCCGGGAGGGGAGCGCACGAGCAGTACTTC; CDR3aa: CASSLWSGRGAHEQYF
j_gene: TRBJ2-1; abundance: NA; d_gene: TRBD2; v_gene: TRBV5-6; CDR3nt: TGTGCCAGCAGCAGACGGACTAGCGCTGGCTACAATGAGCAGTTCTTC; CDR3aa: CASSRRTSAGYNEQFF
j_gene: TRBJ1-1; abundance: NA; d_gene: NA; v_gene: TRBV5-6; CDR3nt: TGTGCCAGCAGCTTGGAAGGACGGCCGTACACTGAAGCTTTCTTT; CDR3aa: CASSLEGRPYTEAFF
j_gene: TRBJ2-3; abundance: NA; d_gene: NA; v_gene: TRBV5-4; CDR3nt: TGTGCCAGCAGCTTTGGTGCAGGGAATCCCACAGATACGCAGTATTTT; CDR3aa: CASSFGAGNPTDTQYF
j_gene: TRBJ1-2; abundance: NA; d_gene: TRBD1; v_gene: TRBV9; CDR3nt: TGTGCCAGCAGCACGAACAGGGGGGGAAGCTATGGCTACACCTTC; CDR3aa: CASSTNRGGSYGYTF
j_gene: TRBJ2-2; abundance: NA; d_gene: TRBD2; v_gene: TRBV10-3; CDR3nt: TGTGCCATGTCTACTAGCGGGAGACCCGGGGAGCTGTTTTTT; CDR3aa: CAMSTSGRPGELFF
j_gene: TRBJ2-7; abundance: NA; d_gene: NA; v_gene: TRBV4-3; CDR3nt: TGCGCCAGCAGCCAAGCCCCCGGGGGCCGCTACGAGCAGTACTTC; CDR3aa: CASSQAPGGRYEQYF
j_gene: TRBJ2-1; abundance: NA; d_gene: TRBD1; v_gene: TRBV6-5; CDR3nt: TGTGCCAGCAGTCCCGGACAGGGGGCATACAATGAGCAGTTCTTC; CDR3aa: CASSPGQGAYNEQFF
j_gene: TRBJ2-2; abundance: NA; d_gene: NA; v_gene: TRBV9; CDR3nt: TGTGCCAGCAGCGTACGGGACCAGGCATTGTATCGGACCGGGGAGCTGTTTTTT; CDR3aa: CASSVRDQALYRTGELFF
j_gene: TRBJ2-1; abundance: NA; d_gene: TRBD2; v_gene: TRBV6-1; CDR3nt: TGTGCCAGCAGTGATATGAGCGGGAGTCTGAATGAGCAGTTCTTC; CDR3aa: CASSDMSGSLNEQFF
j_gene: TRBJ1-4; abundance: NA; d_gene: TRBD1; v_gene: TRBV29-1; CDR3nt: TGCAGCGTTGAAAGCCGGGGACAGCCTAATGAAAAACTGTTTTTT; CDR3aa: CSVESRGQPNEKLFF
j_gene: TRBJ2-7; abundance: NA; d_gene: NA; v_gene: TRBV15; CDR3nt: TGTGCCACCAGCAGAGTCCCAGGGTTGTTACACGAGCAGTACTTC; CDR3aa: CATSRVPGLLHEQYF
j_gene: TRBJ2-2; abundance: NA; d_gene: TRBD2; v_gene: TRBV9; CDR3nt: TGTGCCAGCACCTACGTAGCGGGGGAGGGCGGGGAGCTGTTTTTT; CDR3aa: CASTYVAGEGGELFF
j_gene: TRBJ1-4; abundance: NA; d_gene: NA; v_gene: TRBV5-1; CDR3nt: TGCGCCAGCAGCGCCCTCCCGATCCCGACCCCGCTGGGGAATGAAAAACTGTTTTTT; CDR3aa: CASSALPIPTPLGNEKLFF
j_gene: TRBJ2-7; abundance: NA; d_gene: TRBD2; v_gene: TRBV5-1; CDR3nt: TGCGCCAGCAGCCCTTACGGCCTAGCGGGAGGGGTATACGAGCAGTACTTC; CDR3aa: CASSPYGLAGGVYEQYF
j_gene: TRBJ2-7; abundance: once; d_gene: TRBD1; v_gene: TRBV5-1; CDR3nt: TGCGCCAGCAGATTTGGGACAGGGGCCGCCTACGAGCAGTACTTC; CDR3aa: CASRFGTGAAYEQYF
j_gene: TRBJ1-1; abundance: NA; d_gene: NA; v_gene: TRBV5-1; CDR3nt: TGCGCCAGCAGCGGCCGCGGGGTTGGGAACACTGAAGCTTTCTTT; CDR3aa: CASSGRGVGNTEAFF
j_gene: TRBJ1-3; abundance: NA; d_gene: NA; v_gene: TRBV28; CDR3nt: TGTGCCAGCAGTTCAGGGAGGGGCCCCTCGTCTGGAAACACCATATATTTT; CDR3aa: CASSSGRGPSSGNTIYF
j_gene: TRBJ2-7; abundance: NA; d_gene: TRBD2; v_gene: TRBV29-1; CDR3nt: TGCAGCGTTGGGCGGGAGGGCCCTTACGAGCAGTACTTC; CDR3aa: CSVGREGPYEQYF
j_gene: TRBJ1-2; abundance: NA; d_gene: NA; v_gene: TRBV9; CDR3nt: TGTGCCAGCAGCCCCGGGGGGGGGAACTATGGCTACACCTTC; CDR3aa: CASSPGGGNYGYTF
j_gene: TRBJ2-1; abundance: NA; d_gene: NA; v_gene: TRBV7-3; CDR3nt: TGTGCCAGCAGCATAATGCGGGAAGACGGTTACAATGAGCAGTTCTTC; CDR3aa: CASSIMREDGYNEQFF
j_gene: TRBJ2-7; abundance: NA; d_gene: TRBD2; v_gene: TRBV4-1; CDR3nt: TGCGCCAGCAGCCAAGAAATTAGCGGGAGGGCCTACGAGCAGTACTTC; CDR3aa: CASSQEISGRAYEQYF
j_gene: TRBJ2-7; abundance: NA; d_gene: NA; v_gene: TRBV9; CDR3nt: TGTGCCAGCAGCGGAGACCAACCTGACACCTACGAGCAGTACTTC; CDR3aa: CASSGDQPDTYEQYF
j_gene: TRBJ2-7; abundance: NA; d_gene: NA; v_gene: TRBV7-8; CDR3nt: TGTGCCAGCAGCTTTGGACGGAGCCTTACCTACGAGCAGTACTTC; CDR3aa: CASSFGRSLTYEQYF
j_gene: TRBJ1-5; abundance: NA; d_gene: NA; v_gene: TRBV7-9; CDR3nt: TGTGCCAGCAGCTCAACCTCTGAGGGTACCGGTCAGCCCCAGCATTTT; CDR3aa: CASSSTSEGTGQPQHF
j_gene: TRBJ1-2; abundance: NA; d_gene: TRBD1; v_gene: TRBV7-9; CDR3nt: TGTGCCAGCAGCGTCGGACAGGCCCGTACCTACCCCTATGGCTACACCTTC; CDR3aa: CASSVGQARTYPYGYTF
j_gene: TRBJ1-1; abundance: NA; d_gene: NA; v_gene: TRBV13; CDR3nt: TGTGCCAGCAGCTTGTATGGGCAGGGAGATTTGAACACTGAAGCTTTCTTT; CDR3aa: CASSLYGQGDLNTEAFF
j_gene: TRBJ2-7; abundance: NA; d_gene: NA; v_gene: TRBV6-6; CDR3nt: TGTGCCAGCAGTGGGGGGAGTTCCTACGAGCAGTACTTC; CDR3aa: CASSGGSSYEQYF
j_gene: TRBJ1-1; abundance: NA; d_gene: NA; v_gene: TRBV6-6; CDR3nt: TGTGCCAGCAGTTACCTGAAGACTGAAGCTTTCTTT; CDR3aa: CASSYLKTEAFF
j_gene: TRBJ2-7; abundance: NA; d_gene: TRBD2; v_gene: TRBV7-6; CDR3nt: TGTGCCAGCAGCTTAGGGACTAGCGGGAGTATCTCCTACGAGCAGTACTTC; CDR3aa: CASSLGTSGSISYEQYF
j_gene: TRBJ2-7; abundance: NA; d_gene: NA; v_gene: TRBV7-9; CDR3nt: TGTGCCAGCAGCTTTACAGGGCCGACCTACGAGCAGTACTTC; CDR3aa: CASSFTGPTYEQYF
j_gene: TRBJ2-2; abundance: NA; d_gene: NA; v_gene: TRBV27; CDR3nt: TGTGCCAGCAGTTTATACGGAGCCGGGGAGCTGTTTTTT; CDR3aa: CASSLYGAGELFF
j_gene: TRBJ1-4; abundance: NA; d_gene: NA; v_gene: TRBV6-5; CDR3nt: TGTGCCAGCAGTCGACTGAAACGGGGATGGGAACTGTTTTTT; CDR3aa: CASSRLKRGWELFF
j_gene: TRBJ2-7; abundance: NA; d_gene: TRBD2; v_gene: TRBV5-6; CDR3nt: TGTGCCAGCAGCTTGGCTGGACTAGCGCTCTGGGGTTCCTACGAGCAGTACTTC; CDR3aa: CASSLAGLALWGSYEQYF
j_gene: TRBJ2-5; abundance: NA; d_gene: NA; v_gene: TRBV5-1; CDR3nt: TGCGCCAGCAGCTCCCCGTGGGCCGGACAAGAGACCCAGTACTTC; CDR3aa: CASSSPWAGQETQYF
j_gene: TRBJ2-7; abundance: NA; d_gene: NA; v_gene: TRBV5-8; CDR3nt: TGTGCCAGCAGCCCGATACATCCAGGCTACGAGCAGTACTTC; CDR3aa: CASSPIHPGYEQYF
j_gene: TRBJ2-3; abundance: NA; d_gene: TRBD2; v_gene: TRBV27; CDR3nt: TGTGCCAGCAGTTCGTTCGCGGGAGGCACAGATACGCAGTATTTT; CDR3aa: CASSSFAGGTDTQYF
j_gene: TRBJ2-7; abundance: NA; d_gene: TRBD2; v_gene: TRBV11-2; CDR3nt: TGTGCCAGCAGCTTAGTCGCGGGAGTTTCCCACGAGCAGTACTTC; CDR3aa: CASSLVAGVSHEQYF
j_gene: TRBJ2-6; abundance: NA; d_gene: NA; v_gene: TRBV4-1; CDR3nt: TGCGCCAGCAGTCCAAGAACTGGGGCCAACGTCCTGACTTTC; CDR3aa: CASSPRTGANVLTF
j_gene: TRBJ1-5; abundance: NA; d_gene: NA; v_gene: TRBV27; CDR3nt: TGTGCCAGCAGCCTTGATGGTCAGCCCCAGCATTTT; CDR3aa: CASSLDGQPQHF
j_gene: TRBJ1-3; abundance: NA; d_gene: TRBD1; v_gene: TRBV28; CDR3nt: TGTGCCACCGGGAGGACAGGGTTTTCCGGAAACACCATATATTTT; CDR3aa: CATGRTGFSGNTIYF
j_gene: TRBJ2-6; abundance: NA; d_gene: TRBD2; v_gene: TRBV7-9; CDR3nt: TGTGCCACTTCGGGGGGAACATCTGGGGCCAACGTCCTGACTTTC; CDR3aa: CATSGGTSGANVLTF
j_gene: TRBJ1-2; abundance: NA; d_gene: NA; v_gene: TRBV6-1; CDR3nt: TGTGCCAGCAGTGAATCGAGCAGGGATTATGGCTACACCTTC; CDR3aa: CASSESSRDYGYTF
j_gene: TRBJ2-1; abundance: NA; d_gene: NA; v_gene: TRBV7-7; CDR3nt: TGTGCCAGCAGCTTAAAGGGGGGAGCAGGACAGTTCTTC; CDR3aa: CASSLKGGAGQFF
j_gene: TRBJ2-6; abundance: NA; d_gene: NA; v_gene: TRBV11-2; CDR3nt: TGTGCCAGCAGCTTAGGAGTCTCTGGGGCCAACGTCCTGACTTTC; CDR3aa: CASSLGVSGANVLTF